This TCR beta chain was profiled in a study of CXCR3-negative and CXCR3-positive naive CD8 T cells. Study-wide points: Researchers report that CXCR3-positive naive cells carry more hydrophobic TRB CDR3s than CXCR3-negative naive cells. Naive CXCR3-positive and CXCR3-negative cells shared similar TRBV-TRBJ usage, unlike memory cells. The naive subsets expressed comparable surface CD5, and the authors inferred TCR strength from TRB CDR3 properties.

The V gene's germline CDR1 is SQVTM and CDR2 ANQGSEA. The length of the CDR3 is 14 residues. Of note for this clonotype: Its antigen is unknown.

With UMI labels, 5' RACE was used to prepare the TRB cDNA libraries. Each CDR3 protein gets one entry in TCRdb, which reprocessed the 5' RACE reads and gives no DNA. The listing records some 130,000 distinct CDR3 sequences. The TCR was taken from a human donor in good health. Some clones in this sample may be carry-over from other donors' samples. V usage is TRBV29-1 and J usage is TRBJ2-2; TCRdb's D gene call, TRBD1, goes unchecked for lack of DNA. Sequenced input: naive CXCR3+ CD8+ T cells from blood. As for subset: CD45RO-CCR7+CD27+CD95- naive CD8+ T cells expressing CXCR3 (TNR3+). The CDR3: CSVEGGGAAGELFF.